The 28 T cell receptor beta chains below were found in one sample sequenced in a study of blood T cell repertoires in COVID-19. TCRdb keeps only in-frame clones here, not all; method: immunoSEQ multiplex PCR. The table has 90,000 to 100,000 clones, 84% seen once. The specimen was peripheral blood. The receptors were sampled from a man in his 70s with active or convalescent COVID-19.

The chain has TRBV20-1 and TRBJ2-7; D is possibly TRBD1 (5 bases). CDR1 and CDR2 (germline): DFQATT, SNEGSKA (reference sequence). The CDR3 extends over 13 amino acids. Trimming shortened V by 3 bases and J by 1 base, and 10 bases separated the two germline ends. This CDR3 is CSASKGYSYEQYF. CDR3 nucleotide sequence: TGCAGTGCTAGTAAGGGGTATTCCTACGAGCAGTACTTC.

This chain connects TRBV7-3 to TRBJ1-5, with TRBD1 as a possible D gene (6 bases). The CDR3 covers 15 residues. V was cut by 1 base and J by 3 bases, with 10 bases left in between. Germline CDR1 is SGHTA and CDR2 is FQGTGA. CDR3 sequence reads: CASSLSQGINQPQHF. CDR3 coding DNA: TGTGCCAGCAGCTTAAGCCAGGGGATCAATCAGCCCCAGCATTTT.

The chain is built from TRBV18 and TRBJ2-7; TRBD1 matches 8 bases. The CDR3 consists of 14 residues. With V trimmed by 2 bases and J by 1 base, 1 base remained unmatched. Per the germline V gene, CDR1 is KGHSH and CDR2 is LQKENI. CDR3 sequence (DNA): TGTGCCAGCTCACCAGGACAGGGTTCCTACGAGCAGTACTTC. Translating it yields CASSPGQGSYEQYF.

The genes are TRBV18 and TRBJ1-5, with D tentatively TRBD1 (6 bases). The CDR3 has 14 amino acids. V was shortened by 6 bases and J by 4 bases, with 13 bases between the two germline ends. Germline lookup yields CDR1 KGHSH and CDR2 LQKENI. CDR3 residues: CASSFGQTNQPQHF. CDR3 DNA sequence: TGTGCCAGCTCTTTCGGACAGACGAATCAGCCCCAGCATTTT.

This chain joins TRBV9 and TRBJ2-1; 11 bases are a match to TRBD2. J gave up 6 bases and V 4 bases, and 9 bases lay outside the gene matches. CDR3 length: 16 amino acids. Germline CDR1 is SGDLS and CDR2 is YYNGEE. The CDR3 spells CASSPLGSGGANEQFF. The CDR3 nucleotides are TGTGCCAGCAGCCCGCTGGGTAGCGGGGGGGCCAATGAGCAGTTCTTC.

The chain uses TRBV4-1 and TRBJ1-2, with 7 bases fitting TRBD1. Germline assignment: CDR1 MGHRA and CDR2 YSYEKL. The trim removed 1 base at V and 4 bases at J, leaving 15 bases unmatched. CDR3 size: 18 residues. In DNA form, the CDR3 reads TGCGCCAGCAGCCAAGGTTCCAGGACAGGCCCGCCGCGCTATGGCTACACCTTC. Amino acids: CASSQGSRTGPPRYGYTF.

The chain combines TRBV27 with TRBJ2-7; maybe TRBD1 (6 bases). This CDR3 is 11 amino acids long. Between the trimmed V and J ends, which lost 9 bases and 6 bases, there was a span of 12 bases. Germline-derived CDR1 and CDR2 are MNHEY and SMNVEV (reference sequence). This chain's CDR3 is CASIKGVEQYF. CDR3 coding DNA: TGTGCCAGTATTAAGGGGGTCGAGCAGTACTTC.

The V call is TRBV28, the J call TRBJ2-3; perhaps TRBD1 as D (7 bases). CDR3 length: 17 residues. V lost 4 bases and J lost 4, with 21 bases in between. Germline CDR1 reads MDHEN; CDR2 reads SYDVKM. DNA for the CDR3: TGTGCCAGCAGTTCTGAGACTAGTCAGGGGGTGGCAGATACGCAGTATTTT. Its translation is CASSSETSQGVADTQYF.

The rearrangement links TRBV5-1 to TRBJ2-3, with 8 bases fitting TRBD1. V was clipped by 3 bases and J by 3 bases; unmatched bases: 6. Germline lookup yields CDR1 SGHRS and CDR2 YFSETQ. CDR3 length equals 15 residues. The chain's CDR3 is CASSWTGQGTDTQYF. The CDR3 nucleotides are TGCGCCAGCAGCTGGACCGGACAGGGAACAGATACGCAGTATTTT.

The chain is built from TRBV28 and TRBJ2-3, with 8 bases matching TRBD2. Germline V lookup: CDR1 MDHEN, CDR2 SYDVKM. The CDR3 consists of 17 residues. The V gene end was trimmed by 1 base and the J gene end by 0 bases; junction bases not matched to a gene: 6. The DNA of the CDR3 is TGTGCCAGCAGTTTATATCGGGAGGGATTAAGCACAGATACGCAGTATTTT. This sequence encodes CASSLYREGLSTDTQYF.

V gene TRBV19 combines with J gene TRBJ1-5, with no clear D. V lost 5 bases and J 2 bases, leaving 10 bases between the germline ends. Germline V gene data show CDR1 as LNHDA and CDR2 as SQIVND (reference sequence). The CDR3 is made up of 14 amino acids. The CDR3 nucleotides read TGTGCCAGTAGTTCACAGTATGGCAATCAGCCCCAGCATTTT. Translating it yields CASSSQYGNQPQHF.

This clone was observed a handful of times. The chain joins TRBV5-1 to TRBJ1-1; the match to TRBD1 covers 7 bases. The junction had 10 bases not matched to a gene; V was cut back by 6 bases and J by 5 bases. There are 14 residues in the CDR3. Germline values: CDR1 SGHRS, CDR2 YFSETQ. The CDR3 sequence: CASNPSIQGTEAFF. CDR3 nucleotide sequence: TGCGCCAGCAACCCTTCGATACAGGGGACTGAAGCTTTCTTT.

The gene calls are TRBV7-2 and TRBJ2-2, with TRBD1 as a possible D gene (6 bases). The CDR3 spans 16 residues. In germline, CDR1 is SGHTA, CDR2 FQGNSA. V was clipped by 5 bases and J by 1 base, with 14 bases between them. This CDR3 is CASSRQAGENTGELFF. The CDR3 region has the DNA TGTGCCAGCAGCAGACAGGCAGGGGAGAACACCGGGGAGCTGTTTTTT.

Here the CDR3 DNA reads TGTGCCTGCAAACAGGTTTCCTATGGCTACACCTTC. Amino acid sequence: CACKQVSYGYTF. The chain is built from TRBV30 and TRBJ1-2, with D perhaps TRBD1 (5 bases). Trimming cost V 6 bases and J 4 bases, with 12 bases left between them. The CDR3 is 12 amino acids. Germline CDR1 reads GTSNPN; CDR2 reads SVGIG (reference sequence).

This clone was picked up a small number of times. This chain uses TRBV11-2 with TRBJ1-1, with D maybe TRBD1 (5 bases). Trimming stripped 1 base from V and 4 bases from J, with 16 bases between. Germline loops: CDR1 SGHAT, CDR2 FQNNGV. The CDR3 extends over 16 amino acids. As DNA, the CDR3 is TGTGCCAGCAGCTTAGGACGAGGGTGGGGGGGCACTGAAGCTTTCTTT. This translates into CASSLGRGWGGTEAFF.

V usage is TRBV11-2 and J usage is TRBJ2-3; TRBD2 is a possible D gene (6 bases). V lost 1 base and J 0 bases, leaving 8 bases between the germline ends. This CDR3 has 15 residues. Germline CDR1 reads SGHAT; CDR2 reads FQNNGV. This chain's CDR3 is CASSLAGESTDTQYF. CDR3 in DNA: TGTGCCAGCAGCTTAGCGGGGGAGAGCACAGATACGCAGTATTTT.

This clone was seen a single time. The chain has TRBV11-2 and TRBJ2-3, with 16 bases lining up with TRBD2. CDR1 is SGHAT and CDR2 is FQNNGV in the germline V gene. The CDR3 covers 18 residues. Germline trimming cut 3 bases from V and 0 bases from J; bases unmatched to any gene: 3. The CDR3 DNA reads TGTGCCAGCAGCTTCGGGACTAGCGGGGGGGCAAGCACAGATACGCAGTATTTT. It specifies CASSFGTSGGASTDTQYF.

J is TRBJ1-5 and V is TRBV29-1; a possible D gene is TRBD1 (5 bases). Germline V gene sequence: CDR1 SQVTM, CDR2 ANQGSEA. V shed 4 bases and J shed 4 bases, with 17 bases lying between them. CDR3 size: 15 residues. In DNA, the CDR3 is TGCAGCGTTGCGGATTTTACAGGTCCTAATCAGCCCCAGCATTTT. It is translated as CSVADFTGPNQPQHF.

The CDR3 DNA is TGTGCCAGCAGCACGGGACAGGGCTATAATTCACCCCTCCACTTT. Translating it yields CASSTGQGYNSPLHF. The chain has TRBV27 and TRBJ1-6, with 9 bases that match TRBD1. CDR3 length equals 15 residues. Germline lookup yields CDR1 MNHEY and CDR2 SMNVEV (reference sequence). The J segment lost 3 bases and the V segment lost 6 bases, leaving 3 bases of the junction unmatched.

This clone appeared a single time. This chain uses TRBV7-2 with TRBJ2-3; weak D call: TRBD1 (7 bases). The CDR3 totals 16 residues. V dropped 0 bases and J dropped 6 bases, with 16 bases sitting between them. CDR1 is SGHTA, CDR2 FQGNSA, per germline. The CDR3 sequence is CASSLAGLAGGDTQYF. The CDR3 DNA reads TGTGCCAGCAGCTTAGCGGGTCTAGCAGGGGGGGATACGCAGTATTTT.

This chain uses TRBV19 with TRBJ2-7; D perhaps matches TRBD1 (6 bases). Germline CDR1 and CDR2: LNHDA and SQIVND (reference sequence). The CDR3 spans 15 residues. V was clipped by 2 bases and J by 4 bases, with 15 bases between them. The CDR3 bases are TGTGCCAGTAGTATAACGGCAGGGGCACAGTACGAGCAGTACTTC. Amino acid sequence: CASSITAGAQYEQYF.

This clone occurred once. In nucleotides, the CDR3 is TGTGCCAGCAGTGCCACCCTAGGGGGGGGGACTGAAGCTTTCTTT. Translating it yields CASSATLGGGTEAFF. The chain combines TRBV2 with TRBJ1-1; possible D gene TRBD1, 6 bases. This CDR3 has 15 residues. V was cut by 4 bases and J by 5 bases, with 17 bases left in between. Per germline, CDR1 SNHLY and CDR2 FYNNEI.

The genes are TRBV18 and TRBJ2-7; maybe TRBD1 (6 bases). CDR1 and CDR2 from the germline V gene are KGHSH and LQKENI. CDR3 size: 16 residues. Trimming took off 1 base at V and 2 bases at J, with 15 bases between the two ends. CDR3 nucleotide sequence: TGTGCCAGCTCACCACTCGGGCAGGGGATCACCTACGAGCAGTACTTC. The encoded protein is CASSPLGQGITYEQYF. Full variable domain (missing parts from reference TRBV18 and TRBJ2-7): NAGVMQNPRHLVRRRGQEARLRCSPMKGHSHVYWYRQLPEEGLKFMVYLQKENIIDESGMPKERFSAEFPKEGPSILRIQQVVRGDSAAYFCASSPLGQGITYEQYFGPGTRLTVT.

V and J are TRBV12-5 and TRBJ1-2; 11 positions agree with TRBD1. CDR1 and CDR2 (germline): LGHNT, FRNRAP. Unmatched junction bases numbered 9, after V lost 2 bases and J lost 4 bases. CDR3 size: 17 residues. CDR3 amino acids: CASGLTVGQGASYGYTF. The CDR3 DNA reads TGTGCTAGTGGTTTGACAGTTGGACAGGGGGCAAGCTATGGCTACACCTTC.

The chain combines TRBV25-1 with TRBJ1-6; D perhaps matches TRBD1 (6 bases). V was trimmed by 6 bases and J by 6 bases, leaving 15 bases between them. The germline gives CDR1 MGHDK, CDR2 SYGVNS. The CDR3 spans 15 residues. CDR3 sequence (DNA): TGTGCCAGCAGGGGGGCAGGACAGCCTAATTCACCCCTCCACTTT. This codes for CASRGAGQPNSPLHF.

The CDR3 here is CASSPRQGDVYNSPLHF. In nucleotides, the CDR3 is TGTGCCAGCAGCCCACGGCAGGGGGATGTTTATAATTCACCCCTCCACTTT. V and J are TRBV11-2 and TRBJ1-6; 7 positions agree with TRBD1. J was trimmed by 4 bases and V by 5 bases; bases with no gene match: 11. Germline V CDR1 and CDR2: SGHAT, FQNNGV. The CDR3 has 17 amino acids.

The V gene is TRBV30, the J gene TRBJ1-5; TRBD1 might be the D (6 bases). CDR3 length equals 14 residues. Trimming removed 2 bases at V and 7 bases at J, with 15 bases between. Germline CDR1 is GTSNPN and CDR2 is SVGIG (reference sequence). The chain's CDR3 is CAWSNQGSEQPQHF. In nucleotides, the CDR3 is TGTGCCTGGAGTAATCAGGGGAGTGAGCAGCCCCAGCATTTT. Drawing the rest from reference TRBV30 and TRBJ1-5, the complete variable domain is SQTIHQWPATLVQPVGSPLSLECTVEGTSNPNLYWYRQAAGRGLQLLFYSVGIGQISSEVPQNLSASRPQDRQFILSSKKLLLSDSGFYLCAWSNQGSEQPQHFGDGTRLSIL.

The chain employs TRBV5-1 and TRBJ2-5, with D possibly matching TRBD1 (6 bases). There are 13 residues in the CDR3. CDR1 and CDR2 (germline): SGHRS, YFSETQ. With 4 bases removed from V and 2 bases from J, the gap between germline ends came to 9 bases. CDR3 loop: CASSPGQQETQYF. The CDR3, as DNA: TGCGCCAGCAGCCCCGGACAGCAAGAGACCCAGTACTTC. The entire variable domain, with the rest obtained from reference TRBV5-1 and TRBJ2-5, is as follows: KAGVTQTPRYLIKTRGQQVTLSCSPISGHRSVSWYQQTPGQGLQFLFEYFSETQRNKGNFPGRFSGRQFSNSRSEMNVSTLELGDSALYLCASSPGQQETQYFGPGTRLLVL.